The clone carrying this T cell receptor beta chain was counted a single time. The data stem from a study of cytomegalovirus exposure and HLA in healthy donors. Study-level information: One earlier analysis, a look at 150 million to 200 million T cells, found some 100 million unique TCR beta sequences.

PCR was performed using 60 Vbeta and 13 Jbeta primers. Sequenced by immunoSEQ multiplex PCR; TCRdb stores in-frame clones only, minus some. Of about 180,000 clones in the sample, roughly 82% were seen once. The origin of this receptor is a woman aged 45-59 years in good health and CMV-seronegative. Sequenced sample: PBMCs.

CDR3 region: CAWGALLNTEAFF. DNA of the CDR3: TGTGCCTGGGGCGCACTATTGAACACTGAAGCTTTCTTT. The rearrangement links TRBV30 to TRBJ1-1; D not resolved. CDR3 size: 13 residues. CDR1 GTSNPN and CDR2 SVGIG come from the germline V gene (reference sequence). V lost 5 bases and J 0 bases, leaving 10 bases between the germline ends.